Below, 29 T cell receptor beta chains from the same sample are listed, as sequenced in a study of shared clonotypes between healthy human individuals. Sequencing used immunoSEQ multiplex PCR; TCRdb keeps in-frame clones, though not all of them. The data show more than 2 million clones, just over 90% seen once. Naive CD8 cells, CD45RO-negative and positively selected for CCR7, excluded terminally differentiated effector memory CD45RA+ cells. Sequencing used naive CD8+ T cells from PBMCs. These receptors originate from a man between 18 and 35 years old in good health. Some clones in this sample may be carry-over from other donors' samples.

The chain combines TRBV25-1 with TRBJ2-1; the D is unclear. The CDR3 totals 13 residues. The V and J ends lost 7 bases and 4 bases respectively, with 11 bases between them. From germline, CDR1 is MGHDK and CDR2 SYGVNS. The CDR3 DNA sequence: TGTGCCAGCACTCACCGGAATTACAATGAGCAGTTCTTC. This gives the protein CASTHRNYNEQFF.

V gene TRBV28 combines with J gene TRBJ1-1; 10 bases agree with TRBD1. The CDR3 contains 15 residues. The junction had 3 bases not matched to a gene; V was cut back by 4 bases and J by 1 base. The germline CDR1 and CDR2 sequences are MDHEN and SYDVKM. CDR3 sequence: CASSSWTGGNTEAFF. For the CDR3, the DNA is TGTGCCAGCAGTTCTTGGACAGGGGGGAACACTGAAGCTTTCTTT.

This clone was observed a single time. Other DNA sequences in the sample encode the same CDR3. The rearrangement links TRBV27 to TRBJ2-7, with D unresolved. Per the germline V gene, CDR1 is MNHEY and CDR2 is SMNVEV (reference sequence). CDR3 length: 13 residues. V lost 2 bases and J lost 2, with 7 bases in between. CDR3 sequence reads: CASSLALPYEQYF. The CDR3 DNA is TGTGCCAGCAGTTTAGCGCTCCCCTACGAGCAGTACTTC.

The chain combines TRBV27 with TRBJ2-2, with a possible D match to TRBD2 (6 bases). The CDR3 covers 11 residues. Trimming took off 6 bases at V and 7 bases at J, with 6 bases between the two ends. CDR1 and CDR2 (germline): MNHEY, SMNVEV (reference sequence). The CDR3 DNA reads TGTGCCAGCAGGCGGGGCGGGGAGCTGTTTTTT. Translated, it gives CASRRGGELFF.

This clone was seen only once. This sample includes further DNA sequences coding for the same CDR3. The V call is TRBV15, the J call TRBJ2-7, with D unresolved. The germline V and J ends were trimmed by 0 bases and 5 bases, with 5 bases remaining between them. CDR1 is LNHNV and CDR2 is YYDKDF in the germline V gene (reference sequence). The CDR3 covers 12 residues. CDR3: CATSREGNEQYF. Here the CDR3 DNA reads TGTGCCACCAGCAGAGAGGGAAACGAGCAGTACTTC. Drawing the rest from reference TRBV15 and TRBJ2-7, the complete variable domain is DAMVIQNPRYQVTQFGKPVTLSCSQTLNHNVMYWYQQKSSQAPKLLFHYYDKDFNNEADTPDNFQSRRPNTSFCFLDIRSPGLGDTAMYLCATSREGNEQYFGPGTRLTVT.

The V and J genes are TRBV28 and TRBJ1-1; D not resolved. Germline V gene lookup returns CDR1 MDHEN and CDR2 SYDVKM. CDR3 length: 12 amino acids. V gave up 4 bases and J gave up 6 bases, with 9 bases separating them. CDR3 DNA sequence: TGTGCCAGCAGTTGGGAGCGCTCTGAAGCTTTCTTT. This sequence encodes CASSWERSEAFF.

This clone was picked up a small number of times. This specimen includes other DNA sequences encoding the same CDR3. This chain connects TRBV19 to TRBJ2-2; D is unclear. With 6 bases removed from V and 7 bases from J, the gap between germline ends came to 3 bases. This CDR3 region has 10 residues. The germline V gene encodes CDR1 LNHDA and CDR2 SQIVND (reference sequence). CDR3 amino acids: CASRGGELFF. Written as DNA, the CDR3 is TGTGCCAGTAGGGGCGGGGAGCTGTTTTTT.

This chain uses TRBV2 with TRBJ2-7, with 9 bases identical to TRBD2. With 0 bases clipped from V and 2 bases from J, the junction kept 5 bases outside the gene matches. CDR3 length equals 16 residues. CDR1 SNHLY and CDR2 FYNNEI come from the germline V gene. The CDR3 DNA follows: TGTGCCAGCAGTGAAGCTGGTAGCGGGGGAGCCTACGAGCAGTACTTC. Protein: CASSEAGSGGAYEQYF.

This sequence joins TRBV9 and TRBJ1-1; unclear D gene. The germline V gene encodes CDR1 SGDLS and CDR2 YYNGEE. V dropped 3 bases and J dropped 2 bases, with 14 bases sitting between them. This CDR3 has 15 amino acids. In nucleotides, the CDR3 is TGTGCCAGCAGCGGAGATCCAGAGACTAACACTGAAGCTTTCTTT. The encoded protein is CASSGDPETNTEAFF.

The chain's CDR3 is CASSQDNRGMAGYTF. CDR3 nucleotide sequence: TGCGCCAGCAGCCAAGATAATCGAGGGATGGCTGGCTACACCTTC. This sequence joins TRBV4-3 and TRBJ1-2; D not resolved. Germline V gene sequence: CDR1 LGHNA, CDR2 YSLEER. Deletions cut 0 bases from V and 7 bases from J, with 15 bases between. This CDR3 has 15 residues.

For the CDR3, the DNA is TGTGCCAGCAGCTTTTGGACTAGCGGGATTTCCTACAATGAGCAGTTCTTC. Its protein is CASSFWTSGISYNEQFF. The chain uses TRBV7-8 and TRBJ2-1; 12 positions match TRBD2. Per the germline V gene, CDR1 is SGHVS and CDR2 is FQNEAQ. J was trimmed by 1 base and V by 3 bases; bases with no gene match: 4. CDR3 length: 17 amino acids.

The V gene is TRBV7-2, the J gene TRBJ2-7, with 10 bases matching TRBD1. CDR3 length: 17 residues. The junction had 13 bases not matched to a gene; V was cut back by 6 bases and J by 2 bases. Germline-derived CDR1 and CDR2 are SGHTA and FQGNSA. CDR3 nucleotides: TGTGCCAGCAGATCCCCAGACAGGGGGCGGAGGACCTACGAGCAGTACTTC. Its translation: CASRSPDRGRRTYEQYF.

Regarding this clone: Other DNA sequences within the sample encode an identical CDR3. The chain joins TRBV11-2 to TRBJ1-2; D is undetermined. Per germline, CDR1 SGHAT and CDR2 FQNNGV. V lost 3 bases and J 0 bases, leaving 5 bases between the germline ends. The CDR3 contains 13 residues. The CDR3: CASSFGSNYGYTF. The CDR3 nucleotides read TGTGCCAGCAGCTTTGGATCTAACTATGGCTACACCTTC.

V gene TRBV10-3 combines with J gene TRBJ1-1; D remains unclear. This CDR3 is 15 amino acids long. V lost 0 bases and J 0 bases, leaving 8 bases between the germline ends. The germline CDR1 and CDR2 sequences are ENHRY and SYGVKD. The DNA for the CDR3 is TGTGCCATCAGTGAGTCGAGCTTTGTGAACACTGAAGCTTTCTTT. Amino acids: CAISESSFVNTEAFF.

This clone has just one count. V and J are TRBV10-2 and TRBJ1-4, with unresolved D. Germline lookup yields CDR1 WSHSY and CDR2 SAAADI. With 8 bases removed from V and 2 bases from J, the gap between germline ends came to 3 bases. This CDR3 is 11 amino acids long. CDR3 in amino acids: CASGTNEKLFF. For the CDR3, the DNA is TGCGCCAGCGGTACTAATGAAAAACTGTTTTTT.

The chain carries TRBV7-3 and TRBJ2-1; D is uncertain. V was trimmed by 4 bases and J by 8 bases, leaving 15 bases between them. The CDR3 covers 14 residues. The germline CDR1 and CDR2 sequences are SGHTA and FQGTGA. CDR3 region: CASSSNTWQHEQFF. CDR3 DNA sequence: TGTGCCAGCAGCTCTAATACATGGCAGCATGAGCAGTTCTTC.

J is TRBJ2-1 and V is TRBV25-1; 11 nucleotides agree with TRBD2. Germline CDR1 is MGHDK and CDR2 is SYGVNS. The CDR3 loop spans 15 amino acids. Trimming took 3 bases from V and 8 from J; bases not matched to a gene: 6. This CDR3 reads CASSDLAGGYHEQFF. As DNA, the CDR3 is TGTGCCAGCAGTGATTTAGCGGGAGGGTACCATGAGCAGTTCTTC.

This chain joins TRBV25-1 and TRBJ2-5; perhaps TRBD1 as D (5 bases). The CDR3 is 14 amino acids. V lost 2 bases, J lost 4 bases, and 11 bases lay in between. Germline CDR1 reads MGHDK; CDR2 reads SYGVNS. The CDR3 nucleotides read TGTGCCAGCAGTGAACAGGGAAGGCTAGAGACCCAGTACTTC. This sequence encodes CASSEQGRLETQYF.

Only one count was recorded for this clone. The chain links TRBV27 to TRBJ2-1, with D perhaps given as TRBD1 or TRBD2 (6 bases each). Deletions cut 5 bases from V and 7 bases from J, with 21 bases between. CDR1 is MNHEY, CDR2 SMNVEV, per germline (reference sequence). The CDR3 consists of 16 residues. The CDR3 spells CASSNYGGGMGNEQFF. DNA of the CDR3: TGTGCCAGCAGTAATTATGGGGGCGGGATGGGGAATGAGCAGTTCTTC.

This rearrangement joins TRBV27 to TRBJ1-1; D gene ambiguous. Per germline, CDR1 MNHEY and CDR2 SMNVEV (reference sequence). CDR3 length: 15 amino acids. The germline V and J ends were trimmed by 5 bases and 1 base, with 14 bases remaining between them. The CDR3 sequence: CASSPYDLRNTEAFF. CDR3 DNA sequence: TGTGCCAGCAGTCCATACGACCTGCGGAACACTGAAGCTTTCTTT.

V gene TRBV27 combines with J gene TRBJ2-7; D is possibly TRBD1 or TRBD2 (5 bases each). Germline loops: CDR1 MNHEY, CDR2 SMNVEV (reference sequence). Trimming took off 2 bases at V and 4 bases at J, with 12 bases between the two ends. The CDR3 is 14 amino acids. The CDR3 coding sequence is TGTGCCAGCAGTTTAATGGGGGTCCCTTACGAGCAGTACTTC. As protein: CASSLMGVPYEQYF.

The chain employs TRBV9 and TRBJ2-1; 9 bases are a match to TRBD1. The length of the CDR3 is 18 residues. The J segment lost 0 bases and the V segment lost 2 bases, leaving 9 bases of the junction unmatched. The germline V gene has CDR1 SGDLS and CDR2 YYNGEE. The CDR3 DNA follows: TGTGCCAGCAGCGTCTCCCGGGACAGGGTCCCCTCCTACAATGAGCAGTTCTTC. Protein: CASSVSRDRVPSYNEQFF. Combining the CDR3 with reference TRBV9 and TRBJ2-1 gives the whole variable domain DSGVTQTPKHLITATGQRVTLRCSPRSGDLSVYWYQQSLDQGLQFLIQYYNGEERAKGNILERFSAQQFPDLHSELNLSSLELGDSALYFCASSVSRDRVPSYNEQFFGPGTRLTVL.

This chain joins TRBV5-5 and TRBJ1-2; the match to TRBD1 covers 7 bases. CDR3 size: 15 residues. Germline V lookup: CDR1 SGHKS, CDR2 YYEKEE (reference sequence). The V segment lost 1 base and the J segment 7 bases; nucleotides outside the gene matches: 10. The CDR3: CASSLKVGQSSGYTF. CDR3 DNA sequence: TGTGCCAGCAGCTTGAAGGTGGGACAGTCTTCTGGCTACACCTTC.

The chain is built from TRBV2 and TRBJ2-5; TRBD1 matches 7 bases. CDR1 is SNHLY and CDR2 is FYNNEI in the germline V gene. V trimming: 6 bases; J trimming: 0 bases; junction bases outside the gene matches: 7. This CDR3 is built from 15 residues. DNA of the CDR3: TGTGCCAGCAGCCTGGGACAGATGTACCAAGAGACCCAGTACTTC. Translation gives CASSLGQMYQETQYF.

The chain employs TRBV9 and TRBJ2-7, with a possible D match to TRBD2 (6 bases). The CDR3 has 15 amino acids. The V gene's germline CDR1 is SGDLS and CDR2 YYNGEE. Trimming removed 0 bases from V and 2 bases from J, with 12 bases in between. In nucleotides, the CDR3 is TGTGCCAGCAGCGTAGTGTCGGGGGAAACCTACGAGCAGTACTTC. As protein: CASSVVSGETYEQYF.

The rearrangement joins TRBV28 to TRBJ1-2; D is uncertain. The CDR3 contains 13 residues. Germline CDR1 reads MDHEN; CDR2 reads SYDVKM. V gave up 3 bases and J gave up 2 bases, with 7 bases separating them. CDR3 coding DNA: TGTGCCAGCAGTTTTGAGGGAAACTATGGCTACACCTTC. Encoded protein: CASSFEGNYGYTF.

The rearrangement links TRBV7-9 to TRBJ2-2; maybe TRBD2 (5 bases). V gave up 1 base and J gave up 6 bases, with 15 bases separating them. The CDR3 spans 16 residues. Germline CDR1 and CDR2: SEHNR and FQNEAQ (reference sequence). The CDR3 DNA reads TGTGCCAGCAGCTTAGAACTAGTCCGTTGGGCCGGGGAGCTGTTTTTT. As protein: CASSLELVRWAGELFF.

The V gene is TRBV18, the J gene TRBJ2-2, with TRBD2 matching 12 bases. The ends lost 6 bases at V and 2 bases at J; junction bases unmatched: 10. This CDR3 has 18 residues. CDR1 and CDR2 (germline): KGHSH, LQKENI. CDR3 coding DNA: TGTGCCAGCTCCCAAAGGACTAGCGGGACTGTAAACACCGGGGAGCTGTTTTTT. Amino acid sequence: CASSQRTSGTVNTGELFF.

V and J are TRBV4-1 and TRBJ2-7; no firm D call. The CDR3 is 12 amino acids. Between the trimmed V and J ends, which lost 3 bases and 6 bases, there was a span of 9 bases. The V gene's germline CDR1 is MGHRA and CDR2 YSYEKL. CDR3 bases: TGCGCCAGCAGCCACATCGTCTTCGAGCAGTACTTC. As protein: CASSHIVFEQYF.